The next 23 T cell receptor beta chains were all read from a single sample in a study of PD-1 blockade in classical Hodgkin lymphoma. With no exception, relapse followed autologous stem cell transplantation in all patients, and brentuximab vedotin exposure varied. The table came from immunoSEQ multiplex PCR; TCRdb's copy has only in-frame clones and leaves some out. Here the sample spans roughly 25,000 clones, more than 75% being singletons. The starting material was peripheral blood mononuclear cells (PBMCs), obtained before the second cycle of nivolumab. The receptors stem from a human donor with classical Hodgkin lymphoma.

The J gene is TRBJ1-2, the V gene TRBV4-3; D is perhaps TRBD1 (6 bases). Germline CDR1 reads LGHNA; CDR2 reads YSLEER. This CDR3 region has 16 residues. Trimming stripped 0 bases from V and 4 bases from J, with 15 bases between. CDR3 protein: CASSQDDGGLRYGYTF. CDR3 bases: TGCGCCAGCAGCCAAGACGACGGGGGGCTTCGCTATGGCTACACCTTC.

The J gene is TRBJ1-1, the V gene TRBV7-8, with D possibly matching TRBD1 (6 bases). Germline assignment: CDR1 SGHVS and CDR2 FQNEAQ. V was shortened by 3 bases and J by 1 base, with 15 bases between the two germline ends. The CDR3 contains 16 residues. The CDR3 protein is CASSFILRGANTEAFF. Written as DNA, the CDR3 is TGTGCCAGCAGCTTCATCCTCAGGGGCGCGAACACTGAAGCTTTCTTT.

V gene TRBV29-1 combines with J gene TRBJ2-2; possibly TRBD1 for D (6 bases). The V gene lost 4 bases and the J gene lost 6 bases, with 15 bases spanning the gap. In germline, CDR1 is SQVTM, CDR2 ANQGSEA. The CDR3 runs to 14 residues. In nucleotides, the CDR3 is TGCAGCGTTGGGGGGCAGGGTAGGGCCGGGGAGCTGTTTTTT. It translates to CSVGGQGRAGELFF.

The chain combines TRBV25-1 with TRBJ1-2; D not resolved. V gave up 4 bases and J gave up 4 bases, with 16 bases separating them. Germline CDR1 MGHDK, CDR2 SYGVNS. The length of the CDR3 is 15 residues. DNA for the CDR3: TGTGCCAGCAGTGGACGAAGGATGGAGGGCTATGGCTACACCTTC. It codes for CASSGRRMEGYGYTF.

The chain joins TRBV6-4 to TRBJ1-5, with D possibly TRBD1 on 6 matching bases. Germline V lookup: CDR1 MRHNA, CDR2 SNTAGT. This CDR3 is built from 15 residues. The V gene lost 11 bases and the J gene lost 2 bases, with 19 bases spanning the gap. The CDR3 protein is CARGGVETGNQPQHF. Here the CDR3 DNA reads TGTGCCCGGGGGGGCGTAGAGACGGGCAATCAGCCCCAGCATTTT.

The genes are TRBV19 and TRBJ2-5; TRBD1 or TRBD2 may be the D gene (5 bases each). Germline V gene lookup returns CDR1 LNHDA and CDR2 SQIVND (reference sequence). The CDR3 totals 12 residues. The V and J ends lost 6 bases and 4 bases respectively, with 9 bases between them. The CDR3 loop is CASSERGETQYF. In DNA, the CDR3 is TGTGCCAGTAGCGAGAGGGGAGAGACCCAGTACTTC.

V is TRBV28 and J is TRBJ2-2; 7 nucleotides align to TRBD1. The V and J ends lost 7 bases and 6 bases, in that order; junction bases with no gene match: 5. The V gene's germline CDR1 is MDHEN and CDR2 SYDVKM. The CDR3 is 13 amino acids. CDR3 in amino acids: CASMGTAPGELFF. The CDR3 region has the DNA TGTGCCAGCATGGGGACAGCCCCCGGGGAGCTGTTTTTT. Full variable domain (rest looked up from reference TRBV28 and TRBJ2-2): DVKVTQSSRYLVKRTGEKVFLECVQDMDHENMFWYRQDPGLGLRLIYFSYDVKMKEKGDIPEGYSVSREKKERFSLILESASTNQTSMYLCASMGTAPGELFFGEGSRLTVL.

V and J are TRBV14 and TRBJ1-4; D possibly corresponds to TRBD1 (5 bases). The CDR3 extends over 15 amino acids. The V gene's germline CDR1 is SGHDN and CDR2 FVKESK. V was pared by 5 bases and J by 4 bases, with 14 bases between. Here the CDR3 DNA reads TGTGCCAGCAGCTCCTCAGGGTCGGGTAATGAAAAACTGTTTTTT. Protein: CASSSSGSGNEKLFF. Full variable domain (rest looked up from reference TRBV14 and TRBJ1-4): EAGVTQFPSHSVIEKGQTVTLRCDPISGHDNLYWYRRVMGKEIKFLLHFVKESKQDESGMPNNRFLAERTGGTYSTLKVQPAELEDSGVYFCASSSSGSGNEKLFFGSGTQLSVL.

The V call is TRBV30, the J call TRBJ2-2, with D uncertain. CDR1 is GTSNPN and CDR2 is SVGIG in the germline V gene (reference sequence). The CDR3 sequence is 14 residues long. Trimming took off 8 bases at V and 0 bases at J, with 13 bases between the two ends. The CDR3 loop is CARSETTNTGELFF. The CDR3 DNA is TGTGCCCGAAGCGAGACAACGAACACCGGGGAGCTGTTTTTT. Variable domain in full (rest from reference TRBV30 and TRBJ2-2): SQTIHQWPATLVQPVGSPLSLECTVEGTSNPNLYWYRQAAGRGLQLLFYSVGIGQISSEVPQNLSASRPQDRQFILSSKKLLLSDSGFYLCARSETTNTGELFFGEGSRLTVL.

The chain couples TRBV23-1 to TRBJ1-4; weak D call: TRBD1 (5 bases). TRBV23-1 is recorded as an ORF, its role being uncertain. Trimming removed 6 bases at V and 6 bases at J, with 23 bases between. CDR3 length: 17 residues. The CDR3 loop reads CASSRGIRRGEDEKLFF. For the CDR3, the DNA is TGCGCCAGCAGCCGCGGCATCCGGCGAGGGGAGGATGAAAAACTGTTTTTT.

The rearrangement links TRBV5-5 to TRBJ1-1; 7 bases map to TRBD1. This CDR3 contains 15 residues. Germline trimming cut 6 bases from V and 4 bases from J; bases unmatched to any gene: 12. From germline, CDR1 is SGHKS and CDR2 YYEKEE (reference sequence). The CDR3 DNA is TGTGCCAGCACCCCCAGGACAGGACATGGCACTGAAGCTTTCTTT. As protein: CASTPRTGHGTEAFF.

The rearrangement links TRBV28 to TRBJ1-1, with 8 positions matching TRBD1. Trimming removed 5 bases from V and 4 bases from J; junction bases left unmatched: 12. The CDR3 has 16 residues. Germline CDR1 and CDR2: MDHEN and SYDVKM. The CDR3 region has the DNA TGTGCCAGCAGTCCCCGACAGGGGACGTTCCTCACTGAAGCTTTCTTT. Translation: CASSPRQGTFLTEAFF.

Only one count was recorded for this clone. J is TRBJ2-7 and V is TRBV7-2; D is undetermined. Germline values: CDR1 SGHTA, CDR2 FQGNSA. V was trimmed by 2 bases and J by 2 bases, leaving 16 bases between them. CDR3 size: 16 residues. The CDR3 nucleotides read TGTGCCAGCAGCTTAAGGCCCTCAACGGTTCCCTACGAGCAGTACTTC. Amino acids: CASSLRPSTVPYEQYF.

The rearrangement links TRBV7-9 to TRBJ2-2; 7 bases line up with TRBD1. Losses at the gene ends were 5 bases for V and 5 bases for J; bases not matched to a gene: 11. The CDR3 extends over 16 amino acids. CDR1 is SEHNR, CDR2 FQNEAQ, per germline (reference sequence). The CDR3 sequence: CASSPPDRDVTGELFF. CDR3 DNA sequence: TGTGCCAGCAGCCCACCCGACAGGGACGTAACCGGGGAGCTGTTTTTT.

The rearrangement links TRBV6-1 to TRBJ1-1; TRBD1 matches 9 bases. There are 14 residues in the CDR3. V was pared by 8 bases and J by 0 bases, with 4 bases of the junction left unmatched. Germline CDR1 MNHNS, CDR2 SASEGT. CDR3: CASWTGAMNTEAFF. The CDR3 coding sequence is TGTGCCAGCTGGACAGGGGCCATGAACACTGAAGCTTTCTTT.

The rearrangement uses TRBV7-9 and TRBJ1-1; a possible D gene is TRBD1 (5 bases). Trimming shortened V by 3 bases and J by 8 bases, and 10 bases separated the two germline ends. Looked up from germline, CDR1 is SEHNR and CDR2 is FQNEAQ (reference sequence). This CDR3 is 12 amino acids long. CDR3 amino acids: CASSLGPLEAFF. For the CDR3, the DNA is TGTGCCAGCAGCTTGGGACCTCTCGAAGCTTTCTTT. Full variable domain (missing parts from reference TRBV7-9 and TRBJ1-1): DTGVSQNPRHKITKRGQNVTFRCDPISEHNRLYWYRQTLGQGPEFLTYFQNEAQLEKSRLLSDRFSAERPKGSFSTLEIQRTEQGDSAMYLCASSLGPLEAFFGQGTRLTVV.

This clone has a handful of counts. The chain is built from TRBV5-1 and TRBJ1-1, with 7 bases fitting TRBD1. The V gene end was trimmed by 3 bases and the J gene end by 2 bases; junction bases not matched to a gene: 7. The CDR3 covers 15 residues. Germline V CDR1 and CDR2: SGHRS, YFSETQ. The CDR3 spells CASSSIGQANTEAFF. CDR3 DNA: TGCGCCAGCAGCTCGATCGGACAGGCAAACACTGAAGCTTTCTTT. The full variable domain, its missing parts supplied by reference TRBV5-1 and TRBJ1-1, is KAGVTQTPRYLIKTRGQQVTLSCSPISGHRSVSWYQQTPGQGLQFLFEYFSETQRNKGNFPGRFSGRQFSNSRSEMNVSTLELGDSALYLCASSSIGQANTEAFFGQGTRLTVV.

This sequence joins TRBV4-1 and TRBJ1-5; 7 bases map to TRBD1. CDR3 length equals 13 residues. The V segment lost 5 bases and the J segment 3 bases; nucleotides outside the gene matches: 1. The germline CDR1 and CDR2 sequences are MGHRA and YSYEKL. CDR3: CASSGQVNQPQHF. In DNA, the CDR3 is TGCGCCAGCAGCGGACAGGTCAATCAGCCCCAGCATTTT.

The V and J genes are TRBV11-1 and TRBJ2-3; no definite D call. Germline CDR1 is SGHAT and CDR2 is FQDESV (reference sequence). V was shortened by 5 bases and J by 6 bases, with 12 bases between the two germline ends. This CDR3 has 13 residues. Here the CDR3 reads CASSPSLRDTQYF. The CDR3, as DNA: TGTGCCAGCAGCCCAAGTTTAAGGGATACGCAGTATTTT.

The V call is TRBV28, the J call TRBJ2-5; 7 nucleotides match TRBD2. Losses at the gene ends were 4 bases for V and 2 bases for J; bases not matched to a gene: 10. CDR1 is MDHEN, CDR2 SYDVKM, per germline. The CDR3 totals 16 residues. CDR3 sequence: CASSSPREVIQETQYF. CDR3 DNA: TGTGCCAGCAGTTCGCCTCGGGAGGTGATACAAGAGACCCAGTACTTC. Based on the CDR3 plus reference TRBV28 and TRBJ2-5, the full variable domain is DVKVTQSSRYLVKRTGEKVFLECVQDMDHENMFWYRQDPGLGLRLIYFSYDVKMKEKGDIPEGYSVSREKKERFSLILESASTNQTSMYLCASSSPREVIQETQYFGPGTRLLVL.

This chain joins TRBV11-1 and TRBJ2-3; 10 nucleotides line up with TRBD2. The CDR3 length is 16 residues. V lost 1 base, J lost 5 bases, and 6 bases stayed unmatched. CDR1 SGHAT and CDR2 FQDESV come from the germline V gene (reference sequence). The CDR3 protein is CASSLEASGGIDTQYF. CDR3 DNA: TGTGCCAGCAGCTTAGAAGCTAGCGGGGGTATAGATACGCAGTATTTT.

This clone was detected once. In nucleotides, the CDR3 is TGTGCCAGCAGCTTCTGGCAGGGCGAGACCCAGTACTTC. Translated, it gives CASSFWQGETQYF. This chain uses TRBV5-8 with TRBJ2-5, with D perhaps matching TRBD1 (5 bases). V lost 2 bases and J lost 5, with 10 bases in between. CDR1 and CDR2 from the germline V gene are SGHTS and YDEGEE. The CDR3 has 13 amino acids.

The genes are TRBV9 and TRBJ1-2; D gene unclear. V lost 0 bases to trimming and J lost 3 bases, with 15 bases between them. CDR3 size: 16 residues. Germline-derived CDR1 and CDR2 are SGDLS and YYNGEE. CDR3 DNA sequence: TGTGCCAGCAGCGTAGCTTCGGCAGCGCTAGACTATGGCTACACCTTC. Amino acids: CASSVASAALDYGYTF.